This T cell receptor beta chain derives from a study of cytomegalovirus exposure and HLA in healthy donors. Primers included in the PCR were 60 Vbeta and 13 Jbeta primers. Repertoires were generated with immunoSEQ multiplex PCR, while TCRdb's copy carries only in-frame clones and drops some. The table includes around 120,000 clones, more than 60% detected once. CDR3 size: 16 residues. Looked up from germline, CDR1 is MNHEY and CDR2 is SMNVEV (reference sequence). V was cut by 3 bases and J by 7 bases, with 21 bases left in between. This sequence was found in a middle-aged woman in good health and CMV-seronegative. The rearrangement joins TRBV27 to TRBJ1-2; TRBD1 might be the D (6 bases). Sequencing was done on a sample of PBMCs. CDR3 sequence (DNA): TGTGCCAGCAGTTTTGGCGCGGACAGCCCCATGTTTGGCTACACCTTC. As protein: CASSFGADSPMFGYTF.